These 6 T cell receptor beta chains originate from one sample sequenced in a study of blood T cell repertoires in COVID-19 (dated by TCRdb to 2020 to 2021). Receptor amplification or capture employed the immunoSEQ multiplex PCR assay. Imported from immuneACCESS, the table was reduced by TCRdb to in-frame sequences with V and J called. These copies leave out some clones; in studies compared against another copy, an unresolved V gene accounts for under half, and the cause of the remainder is not known. This sample comprises about 440,000 clones, 70% to 90% of them detected only once. The biggest ten clones account for around 12% of the sample. Sequencing was done on a sample of peripheral blood. The receptors were gathered from a woman aged 50 to 60 with COVID-19, enrolled during active disease.

The J gene is TRBJ1-1, the V gene TRBV10-3; D is unclear. In germline, CDR1 is ENHRY, CDR2 SYGVKD. This CDR3 has 11 amino acids. V lost 8 bases to trimming and J lost 4 bases, with 8 bases between them. For the CDR3, the DNA is TGTGCCATCGGCAGAGGCACTGAAGCTTTCTTT. Its protein is CAIGRGTEAFF.

Remarks on this clone: One junction end does not reproduce the germline sequence, and a read error may be involved. V usage is TRBV2 and J usage is TRBJ1-2; perhaps TRBD1 as D (5 bases). This CDR3 is 13 amino acids long. CDR1 SNHLY and CDR2 FYNNEI come from the germline V gene. The CDR3, as DNA: TGTGCCAGCAGTGAAGACCGGGACTACGGCTACACCTTC. As protein: CASSEDRDYGYTF. The whole variable domain, filled in from reference TRBV2 and TRBJ1-2, reads EPEVTQTPSHQVTQMGQEVILRCVPISNHLYFYWYRQILGQKVEFLVSFYNNEISEKSEIFDDQFSVERPDGSNFTLKIRSTKLEDSAMYFCASSEDRDYGYTFGSGTRLTVV.

This clone was detected once. CDR3 residues: CASRSAGSNQPQHF. In DNA, the CDR3 is TGTGCCAGCCGTTCGGCGGGTAGCAATCAGCCCCAGCATTTT. V gene TRBV28 combines with J gene TRBJ1-5; D unresolved. Germline V gene data show CDR1 as MDHEN and CDR2 as SYDVKM. This CDR3 is built from 14 residues. With 8 bases removed from V and 0 bases from J, the gap between germline ends came to 11 bases.

V and J are TRBV6-6 and TRBJ2-1; 9 positions agree with TRBD2. This CDR3 contains 21 residues. V shed 6 bases, J shed 2 bases, and the junction held 23 bases outside the gene matches. Germline-derived CDR1 and CDR2 are MNHNY and SVGAGI (reference sequence). CDR3 region: CASSLPVRGGLHSRAYNEQFF. CDR3 in DNA: TGTGCCAGCAGCCTCCCCGTGCGGGGGGGCCTTCACAGTCGAGCCTACAATGAGCAGTTCTTC.

The CDR3 region is CAISADRDANYGYTF. Written as DNA, the CDR3 is TGTGCCATCAGTGCGGACAGGGATGCTAACTATGGCTACACCTTC. V is TRBV10-3 and J is TRBJ1-2, with TRBD1 matching over 8 bases. The CDR3 runs 15 residues. Germline V gene data show CDR1 as ENHRY and CDR2 as SYGVKD. Trimming removed 4 bases from V and 0 bases from J; junction bases left unmatched: 4.

The V gene is TRBV18, the J gene TRBJ1-1, with 8 bases that match TRBD1. The CDR3 contains 14 residues. After removal of 6 bases from V and 7 bases from J, the junction contained 10 bases not matched to a gene. Germline lookup yields CDR1 KGHSH and CDR2 LQKENI. This CDR3 is CASSPSGQGDEAFF. CDR3 DNA: TGTGCCAGCTCGCCTTCTGGACAGGGCGATGAAGCTTTCTTT.